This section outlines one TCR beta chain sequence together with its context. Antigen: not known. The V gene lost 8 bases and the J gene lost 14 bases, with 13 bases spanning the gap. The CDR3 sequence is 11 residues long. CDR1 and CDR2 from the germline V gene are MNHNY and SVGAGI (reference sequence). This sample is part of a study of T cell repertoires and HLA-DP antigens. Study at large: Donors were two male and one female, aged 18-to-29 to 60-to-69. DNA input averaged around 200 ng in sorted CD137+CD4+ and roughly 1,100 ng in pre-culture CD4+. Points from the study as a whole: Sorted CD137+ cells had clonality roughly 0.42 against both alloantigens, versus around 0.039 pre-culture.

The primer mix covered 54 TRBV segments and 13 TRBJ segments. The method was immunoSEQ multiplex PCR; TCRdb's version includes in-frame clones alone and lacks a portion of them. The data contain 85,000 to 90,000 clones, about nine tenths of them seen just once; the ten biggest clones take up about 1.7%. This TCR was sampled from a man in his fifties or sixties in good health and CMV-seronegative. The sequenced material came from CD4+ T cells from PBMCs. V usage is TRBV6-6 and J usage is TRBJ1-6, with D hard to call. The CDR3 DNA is TGTGCCAGCGAGGCCGAGTTCGCCCTCCACTTT. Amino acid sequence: CASEAEFALHF.